The 18 T cell receptor beta chains presented below share a single source sample, sequenced in a study of PD-1 blockade in mismatch repair-deficient tumors. No antigen is known for these receptors. Clones were sequenced by immunoSEQ multiplex PCR, and TCRdb holds only the in-frame ones, with some missing. Altogether some 14,000 clones are present, just over 85% being singletons, with the ten largest covering 10% to 12%. Time point specified: identical roughly ten-day culture without peptide (control). Specimen: cells cultured in vitro, collected from a patient treated with pembrolizumab. The receptors derive from an adult with mismatch repair-deficient cancer.

The genes are TRBV30 and TRBJ1-5; TRBD1 matches 7 bases. With V trimmed by 1 base and J by 4 bases, 4 bases remained unmatched. Germline V gene lookup returns CDR1 GTSNPN and CDR2 SVGIG (reference sequence). There are 14 residues in the CDR3. The CDR3 coding sequence is TGTGCCTGGAGTGCGGGGACAGTGAATCAGCCCCAGCATTTT. This gives the protein CAWSAGTVNQPQHF.

The V gene is TRBV9, the J gene TRBJ1-1; 9 bases line up with TRBD1. V trimming: 2 bases; J trimming: 4 bases; junction bases outside the gene matches: 3. The CDR3 is made up of 14 amino acids. Germline assignment: CDR1 SGDLS and CDR2 YYNGEE. CDR3 nucleotides: TGTGCCAGCAGCGTGACAGGGGGTAGCACTGAAGCTTTCTTT. Amino acid sequence: CASSVTGGSTEAFF.

The table lists this clone with a few counts. V and J are TRBV5-1 and TRBJ2-7; 8 bases match TRBD2. Trimming took 7 bases from V and 7 from J; bases not matched to a gene: 13. CDR3 length equals 14 residues. Germline loops: CDR1 SGHRS, CDR2 YFSETQ. CDR3 nucleotides: TGCGCCAGCCAGGTCACGAGCGGGAGTCGAGAGCAGTACTTC. Its translation: CASQVTSGSREQYF. The variable domain in full, with the rest retrieved from reference TRBV5-1 and TRBJ2-7, is KAGVTQTPRYLIKTRGQQVTLSCSPISGHRSVSWYQQTPGQGLQFLFEYFSETQRNKGNFPGRFSGRQFSNSRSEMNVSTLELGDSALYLCASQVTSGSREQYFGPGTRLTVT.

The CDR3 coding sequence is TGTGCCACCGGGACAGAAAACACCGGGGAGCTGTTTTTT. This encodes CATGTENTGELFF. The chain joins TRBV9 to TRBJ2-2; 7 nucleotides line up with TRBD1. The length of the CDR3 is 13 residues. The V gene's germline CDR1 is SGDLS and CDR2 YYNGEE. V was clipped by 9 bases and J by 2 bases; unmatched bases: 4.

The V call is TRBV5-4, the J call TRBJ2-7; D not certain. Deletions cut 4 bases from V and 2 bases from J, with 13 bases between. The germline V gene has CDR1 SGHNT and CDR2 YYREEE (reference sequence). The CDR3 extends over 14 amino acids. CDR3 sequence (DNA): TGTGCCAGCAGCCATGGCGGCTCCCCCTACGAGCAGTACTTC. Its translation is CASSHGGSPYEQYF.

This clone is a singleton in its sample. The gene calls are TRBV2 and TRBJ2-3; the D gene is possibly TRBD2 (6 bases). Trimming shortened V by 4 bases and J by 6 bases, and 23 bases separated the two germline ends. The CDR3 is 17 residues long. Germline CDR1 reads SNHLY; CDR2 reads FYNNEI. CDR3 coding DNA: TGTGCCAGCAGTGGGTTCTCGGGACTCCCAAAGGGGGATACGCAGTATTTT. Translation gives CASSGFSGLPKGDTQYF.

J is TRBJ1-5 and V is TRBV7-2; D is possibly TRBD1 (5 bases). The CDR3 is made up of 15 amino acids. The V gene's germline CDR1 is SGHTA and CDR2 FQGNSA. The V end lost 3 bases, the J end lost 3 bases, and 12 bases lay between the germline ends. DNA of the CDR3: TGTGCCAGCAGCTTGTTAAGACAGAACAATCAGCCCCAGCATTTT. The encoded protein is CASSLLRQNNQPQHF.

The chain recombines TRBV7-9 with TRBJ2-3; tentative D call: TRBD2 (6 bases). Germline V gene data show CDR1 as SEHNR and CDR2 as FQNEAQ (reference sequence). The V end was cut by 7 bases, the J end by 11 bases, with 13 bases between. The CDR3 spans 11 residues. The CDR3 reads CASTLGRGQYF. The CDR3 region has the DNA TGTGCCAGCACCTTGGGGCGGGGGCAGTATTTT.

The genes are TRBV9 and TRBJ2-6, with a possible D match to TRBD2 (5 bases). The V and J ends lost 4 bases and 1 base respectively, with 6 bases between them. CDR3 size: 14 residues. The germline gives CDR1 SGDLS, CDR2 YYNGEE. In nucleotides, the CDR3 is TGTGCCAGCAGCACGGGGTCTGGGGCCAACGTCCTGACTTTC. Translated, it gives CASSTGSGANVLTF.

This clone occurred once. This chain joins TRBV11-3 and TRBJ2-5; maybe TRBD1 (5 bases). The CDR3 covers 15 residues. The ends were cut back, 1 base at V and 3 bases at J, with 12 bases in the middle. Germline V CDR1 and CDR2: SGHNT, YENEEA. The CDR3 here is CASSLGPGQKETQYF. The CDR3 DNA reads as TGTGCCAGCAGCTTAGGACCAGGGCAGAAAGAGACCCAGTACTTC.

The chain has TRBV28 and TRBJ2-7; D perhaps matches TRBD1 (6 bases). The CDR3 is 15 amino acids. The germline V gene has CDR1 MDHEN and CDR2 SYDVKM. Trimming removed 3 bases at V and 2 bases at J, with 14 bases between. CDR3 in DNA: TGTGCCAGCAGTTTTGGGACACAATCCACCTACGAGCAGTACTTC. Translation gives CASSFGTQSTYEQYF.

The chain joins TRBV2 to TRBJ2-7; D call uncertain. The germline gives CDR1 SNHLY, CDR2 FYNNEI. This CDR3 is 14 amino acids long. The V and J ends lost 4 bases and 0 bases respectively, with 10 bases between them. CDR3: CASSVDTDSYEQYF. The CDR3, as DNA: TGTGCCAGCAGTGTTGACACGGACTCCTACGAGCAGTACTTC. Using reference TRBV2 and TRBJ2-7 for the parts outside the CDR3, the full variable domain is EPEVTQTPSHQVTQMGQEVILRCVPISNHLYFYWYRQILGQKVEFLVSFYNNEISEKSEIFDDQFSVERPDGSNFTLKIRSTKLEDSAMYFCASSVDTDSYEQYFGPGTRLTVT.

This clone was observed once. This sequence joins TRBV15 and TRBJ1-1; no definite D call. Trimming removed 1 base from V and 5 bases from J, with 5 bases in between. Germline V lookup: CDR1 LNHNV, CDR2 YYDKDF (reference sequence). CDR3 length: 12 amino acids. The CDR3 DNA follows: TGTGCCACCAGCAGAGCGCGGACTGAAGCTTTCTTT. This gives the protein CATSRARTEAFF.

The count of this clone is one. V is TRBV5-8 and J is TRBJ2-3; 8 bases map to TRBD1. V was clipped by 4 bases and J by 7 bases; unmatched bases: 17. The germline gives CDR1 SGHTS, CDR2 YDEGEE. The CDR3 is 17 residues long. The CDR3 nucleotides read TGTGCCAGCAGCCTAAGAGCCGGACAGGGAAGGGGAAATACGCAGTATTTT. Protein: CASSLRAGQGRGNTQYF.

CDR3 residues: CASGLVHGRTNTEAFF. DNA of the CDR3: TGTGCTAGTGGTTTGGTACATGGCAGGACTAACACTGAAGCTTTCTTT. The rearrangement joins TRBV12-5 to TRBJ1-1; D gene unclear. The V gene lost 0 bases and the J gene lost 2 bases, with 13 bases spanning the gap. From germline, CDR1 is LGHNT and CDR2 FRNRAP. This CDR3 is 16 amino acids long.

The chain links TRBV6-1 to TRBJ1-2, with D possibly matching TRBD1 (6 bases). CDR1 and CDR2 from the germline V gene are MNHNS and SASEGT. V shed 1 base and J shed 3 bases, with 12 bases lying between them. This CDR3 is 15 amino acids long. DNA for the CDR3: TGTGCCAGCAGTGAAGAAACAGGGCTGGACTATGGCTACACCTTC. It encodes CASSEETGLDYGYTF.

The chain employs TRBV30 and TRBJ1-1; D is ambiguous. The CDR3 consists of 11 residues. Germline V gene sequence: CDR1 GTSNPN, CDR2 SVGIG (reference sequence). With 0 bases removed from V and 10 bases from J, the gap between germline ends came to 9 bases. The CDR3 sequence: CAWSVGLGAFF. The CDR3 nucleotides are TGTGCCTGGAGTGTGGGATTGGGAGCTTTCTTT.

In DNA, the CDR3 is TGTGCCAGCAGTGACAGCGCTCAAGAGACCCAGTACTTC. Translated, it gives CASSDSAQETQYF. The rearrangement joins TRBV28 to TRBJ2-5; weak D call: TRBD1 (5 bases). The V and J ends lost 5 bases and 2 bases respectively, with 9 bases between them. Per the germline V gene, CDR1 is MDHEN and CDR2 is SYDVKM. The CDR3 covers 13 residues.